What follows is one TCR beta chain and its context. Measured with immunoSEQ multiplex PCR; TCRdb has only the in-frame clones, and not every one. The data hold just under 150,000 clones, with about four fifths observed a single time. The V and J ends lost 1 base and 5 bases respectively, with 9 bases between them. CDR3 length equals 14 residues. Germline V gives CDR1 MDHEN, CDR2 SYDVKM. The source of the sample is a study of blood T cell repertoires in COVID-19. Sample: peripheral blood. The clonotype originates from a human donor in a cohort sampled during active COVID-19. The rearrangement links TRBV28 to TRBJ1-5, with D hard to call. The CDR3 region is CASSLSGNYQPQHF. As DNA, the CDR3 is TGTGCCAGCAGTTTATCGGGGAACTATCAGCCCCAGCATTTT.